This T cell receptor (beta chain) was recorded in a study of blood T cells in healthy people across ages. The CDR3 runs to 14 residues. Between the trimmed V and J ends, which lost 2 bases and 7 bases, there was a span of 13 bases. With a J-beta primer mix and a sample-barcoded 5' primer, a second PCR ran about 7 to 11 cycles. Every cDNA was tagged by a template-switch adaptor with 12 random nucleotides. Each CDR3 protein is one row after TCRdb ran MiXCR on the 5' RACE reads. The data hold more than 1,400,000 distinct CDR3 sequences, with roughly 40% observed a single time. Staff drew around 10 milliliters of peripheral blood from each donor.

Sequencing was carried out using blood. The genes are TRBV12-3 or TRBV12-4 and TRBJ2-3; tentative D call: TRBD2 (5 bases). This receptor was taken from a woman aged 18-29 years in good health. The CDR3 DNA sequence: TGTGCCAGCAGTTTACCCGTAGAGGGAAATACGCAGTATTTT. Its translation is CASSLPVEGNTQYF.